This T cell receptor beta chain derives from a study of cytomegalovirus exposure and HLA in healthy donors. Broader study findings: TCR beta V segments were, for the most part, productive about 87% or about 30% of the time in an earlier analysis.

PCR primers comprised 60 Vbeta and 13 Jbeta primers. Sequenced by immunoSEQ multiplex PCR; TCRdb stores in-frame clones only, minus some. The table shows some 110,000 clones, with just under 80% occurring only once. On this clone itself: What it binds is unknown.

Germline CDR1 and CDR2: SGHAT and FQNNGV. This CDR3 is built from 14 residues. Trimming took off 1 base at V and 5 bases at J, with 12 bases between the two ends. The V gene is TRBV11-2, the J gene TRBJ2-7, with TRBD1 as a possible D gene (6 bases). This clonotype was obtained from a male donor in good health and CMV-seronegative. Sequencing was performed on PBMCs. The CDR3 here is CASSLARGSNEQYF. The CDR3 bases are TGTGCCAGCAGCTTAGCCAGGGGAAGCAACGAGCAGTACTTC.